These 8 T cell receptor beta chains came from one sample sequenced in a study of response to subunit inactivated influenza vaccine. TCRdb reprocessed the RT-PCR reads with MiXCR, giving one entry per CDR3 protein. The repertoire holds fewer than 800,000 distinct CDR3 sequences, with 15% to 17% as singletons. The source was PBMCs from blood, collected 11 to 12 days after vaccination. The receptors derive from a man aged 45-60 years who received an inactivated influenza vaccine.

The rearrangement joins TRBV5-1 to TRBJ2-1; the match to TRBD2 covers 8 bases. V shed 6 bases and J 9 bases; nucleotides not matched to a gene: 17. The germline gives CDR1 SGHRS, CDR2 YFSETQ. This CDR3 is built from 16 residues. The CDR3 here is CASKERPGLEWGEQFF. CDR3 nucleotides: TGCGCCAGCAAGGAGAGACCGGGACTAGAGTGGGGTGAGCAGTTCTTC.

The rearrangement joins TRBV25-1 to TRBJ2-5; D is perhaps TRBD1 (6 bases). The germline V gene has CDR1 MGHDK and CDR2 SYGVNS. This CDR3 comprises 11 residues. V was cut by 11 bases and J by 5 bases, with 12 bases left in between. CDR3 in amino acids: CAGSQGETQYF. The CDR3 coding sequence is TGTGCCGGATCGCAGGGGGAGACCCAGTACTTC.

The chain couples TRBV20-1 to TRBJ2-3, with 10 positions matching TRBD2. Germline CDR1 DFQATT, CDR2 SNEGSKA (reference sequence). J lost 1 base, V lost 0 bases, and 7 bases had no gene match. The CDR3 length is 17 residues. CDR3 amino acids: CSARDLTSGKGTDTQYF. CDR3 nucleotide sequence: TGCAGTGCTAGAGATCTTACTAGCGGGAAGGGCACAGATACGCAGTATTTT.

The rearrangement joins TRBV7-2 to TRBJ2-1, with D tentatively TRBD2 (7 bases). V lost 2 bases, J lost 12 bases, and 20 bases lay in between. Germline CDR1 SGHTA, CDR2 FQGNSA. The CDR3 has 15 residues. CDR3 protein: CASSLNPGARGLQFF. DNA for the CDR3: TGTGCCAGCAGCTTAAATCCTGGAGCGCGGGGGCTGCAGTTCTTC.

This clonotype appeared once. V and J are TRBV7-2 and TRBJ2-4, with TRBD2 identical over 8 bases. Germline V lookup: CDR1 SGHTA, CDR2 FQGNSA. J lost 8 bases, V lost 1 base, and 10 bases had no gene match. The CDR3 extends over 16 amino acids. CDR3 nucleotide sequence: TGTGCCAGCAGCTTAGGGCTAGCGGGTTGGAGGGACATTCAGTACTTC. Protein product: CASSLGLAGWRDIQYF.

The chain has TRBV4-3 and TRBJ2-1; TRBD2 might be the D (5 bases). CDR3 size: 14 residues. Germline V gene sequence: CDR1 LGHNA, CDR2 YSLEER. V lost 1 base to trimming and J lost 8 bases, with 12 bases between them. Here the CDR3 DNA reads TGCGCCAGCAGCCAAGGTGGCGTAGCGCATGAGCAGTTCTTC. Translation gives CASSQGGVAHEQFF.

This clonotype showed up just a few times. This chain links TRBV20-1 with TRBJ2-2, with TRBD1 identical over 12 bases. The CDR3 has 16 residues. Germline CDR1 DFQATT, CDR2 SNEGSKA (reference sequence). Trimming removed 5 bases from V and 5 bases from J; junction bases left unmatched: 9. CDR3 sequence reads: CSARDRGQSGTGELFF. The CDR3 bases are TGCAGTGCTCGGGACAGGGGGCAAAGCGGGACCGGGGAGCTGTTTTTT.

V is TRBV6-1 and J is TRBJ2-5; TRBD1 matches 7 bases. Germline V gene sequence: CDR1 MNHNS, CDR2 SASEGT. The CDR3 consists of 15 residues. With 5 bases clipped from V and 1 base from J, the junction kept 7 bases outside the gene matches. CDR3 DNA: TGTGCCAGCAGTAATCTACCAGGGGGCCAAGAGACCCAGTACTTC. Translating it yields CASSNLPGGQETQYF.